This T cell receptor (beta chain) comes out of a study of vaccination and CD4 T cells after COVID-19. Whole-study context: Overlapping SARS-CoV-2, HCoV-NL63, HCoV-OC43 and HCoV-229E spike peptides stimulated the cells.

The Oncomine TCR Beta short-read assay was what sequenced the DNA obtained from cultured CD4+ T cells. The template was genomic DNA from cultured CD4+ T cells. TCRdb analysed the PCR reads with MiXCR anew, one entry per CDR3 protein. Among thousands of distinct CDR3 sequences, around 46% were seen once, and the ten largest hold 25%. In its sample, this clonotype was seen a few times. The antigen is undetermined. This CDR3 comprises 14 residues. V trimming: 3 bases; J trimming: 6 bases; junction bases outside the gene matches: 8. CDR1 and CDR2 from the germline V gene are SGHTA and FQGNSA. The study, taken as a whole, reports: Convalescent patients' clones that were vaccine-specific were spike mono-reactive in 304 of 307 cases.

Described treatment: approximately 10-day PBMC culture with coronavirus spike peptide pools or control peptides (ViraFEST assay). Those CD4+ T cells from the unexposed donor predate the COVID-19 pandemic (2011-2018). The TCR comes from a human donor in good health. Material: CD4+ T cells from blood, cultured in vitro. The V and J genes are TRBV7-2 and TRBJ2-7; 7 bases map to TRBD1. CDR3 in amino acids: CASSLYDRVREQYF. The CDR3 nucleotides read TGTGCCAGCAGCTTGTACGACAGGGTACGCGAGCAGTACTTC.